What follows are 31 T cell receptor beta chains derived from one specimen sequenced in a study of blood T cell repertoires in COVID-19. TCRdb's copy holds only in-frame clones and misses some; the assay was immunoSEQ multiplex PCR. Here the sample spans roughly 100,000 clones, approximately 80% being singletons. Sequencing was carried out using peripheral blood. The origin of the receptors is a human donor in a cohort sampled during active COVID-19.

The CDR3 here is CASSPPGQGNTEAFF. The DNA of the CDR3 is TGCGCCAGCAGTCCGCCCGGACAGGGGAACACTGAAGCTTTCTTT. This chain joins TRBV5-1 and TRBJ1-1; 8 bases align to TRBD1. Per germline, CDR1 SGHRS and CDR2 YFSETQ. The CDR3 covers 15 residues. V shed 5 bases, J shed 1 base, and the junction held 7 bases outside the gene matches. The full variable domain, completed using reference TRBV5-1 and TRBJ1-1, is KAGVTQTPRYLIKTRGQQVTLSCSPISGHRSVSWYQQTPGQGLQFLFEYFSETQRNKGNFPGRFSGRQFSNSRSEMNVSTLELGDSALYLCASSPPGQGNTEAFFGQGTRLTVV.

This chain joins TRBV3-1 (or the pseudogene TRBV3-2) and TRBJ1-2; tentative D call: TRBD1 (5 bases). The length of the CDR3 is 15 residues. Looked up from germline, CDR1 is LGHDT and CDR2 is YNNKEL (reference sequence). Trimming left V 5 bases short and J 2 bases short, with 15 bases between. CDR3 in amino acids: CASSARQTPNYGYTF. Here the CDR3 DNA reads TGTGCCAGCAGCGCCCGACAGACACCCAACTATGGCTACACCTTC.

The DNA for the CDR3 is TGTGCCAGCTCACAAGGACAAATTAATGAAAAACTGTTTTTT. Translated, it gives CASSQGQINEKLFF. The V call is TRBV18, the J call TRBJ1-4; weak D call: TRBD1 (5 bases). CDR1 and CDR2 (germline): KGHSH, LQKENI. Trimming cost V 4 bases and J 4 bases, with 10 bases left between them. CDR3 length: 14 amino acids.

The chain carries TRBV30 and TRBJ1-3; D ambiguous. Germline assignment: CDR1 GTSNPN and CDR2 SVGIG (reference sequence). The CDR3 is 10 amino acids. Trimming stripped 2 bases from V and 6 bases from J, with 2 bases between. CDR3 amino acids: CAWSLNTIYF. The CDR3 DNA is TGTGCCTGGAGTCTAAACACCATATATTTT.

The chain joins TRBV5-1 to TRBJ1-6; a possible D gene is TRBD1 (6 bases). CDR3 length equals 16 residues. V was cut by 1 base and J by 3 bases, with 11 bases left in between. Germline assignment: CDR1 SGHRS and CDR2 YFSETQ. CDR3 amino acids: CASSLRQGNYNSPLHF. The CDR3 region has the DNA TGCGCCAGCAGCTTGAGGCAGGGGAACTATAATTCACCCCTCCACTTT.

V usage is TRBV9 and J usage is TRBJ2-1; 10 bases are shared with TRBD2. V lost 4 bases, J lost 4 bases, and 8 bases stayed unmatched. This CDR3 is built from 16 residues. Germline V CDR1 and CDR2: SGDLS, YYNGEE. As DNA, the CDR3 is TGTGCCAGCAGCCCCAGGGTAGCGGGGGGTTACAATGAGCAGTTCTTC. Its translation: CASSPRVAGGYNEQFF. Variable domain in full (rest from reference TRBV9 and TRBJ2-1): DSGVTQTPKHLITATGQRVTLRCSPRSGDLSVYWYQQSLDQGLQFLIQYYNGEERAKGNILERFSAQQFPDLHSELNLSSLELGDSALYFCASSPRVAGGYNEQFFGPGTRLTVL.

V usage is TRBV5-1 and J usage is TRBJ1-1; the match to TRBD1 covers 8 bases. The CDR3 runs 17 residues. Germline V gene data show CDR1 as SGHRS and CDR2 as YFSETQ. Trimming took 0 bases from V and 1 from J; bases not matched to a gene: 8. The CDR3, as DNA: TGCGCCAGCAGCTTGGTTCCAGGGGGCGCGGGGAACACTGAAGCTTTCTTT. It is translated as CASSLVPGGAGNTEAFF.

This clone was counted between two and nine times. The rearrangement links TRBV10-3 to TRBJ1-1; D gene ambiguous. CDR1 is ENHRY, CDR2 SYGVKD, per germline. V lost 2 bases and J 3 bases, leaving 7 bases between the germline ends. The CDR3 sequence is 13 residues long. CDR3 sequence reads: CAISEGEDTEAFF. DNA of the CDR3: TGTGCCATCAGTGAGGGGGAGGACACTGAAGCTTTCTTT.

This chain connects TRBV5-1 to TRBJ2-5, with TRBD2 matching 9 bases. With V trimmed by 3 bases and J by 2 bases, 5 bases remained unmatched. Germline V gene data show CDR1 as SGHRS and CDR2 as YFSETQ. The CDR3 is 15 residues long. The CDR3 nucleotides are TGCGCCAGCAGCTCTAGCGGGGAGCCACAAGAGACCCAGTACTTC. Its protein is CASSSSGEPQETQYF.

V gene TRBV4-3 combines with J gene TRBJ1-2, with 8 bases matching TRBD1. Germline assignment: CDR1 LGHNA and CDR2 YSLEER. V dropped 4 bases and J dropped 6; count of bases not matched to a gene: 7. CDR3 length: 14 residues. The CDR3 DNA reads TGCGCCAGCAGCCCCGCCGGGACAGGTGATGGCTACACCTTC. Protein: CASSPAGTGDGYTF.

The CDR3 protein is CASSSQFSGNQETQYF. The CDR3 DNA sequence: TGTGCCAGCAGCTCACAATTTAGCGGAAACCAAGAGACCCAGTACTTC. The chain couples TRBV7-2 to TRBJ2-5; maybe TRBD2 (6 bases). Deletions cut 4 bases from V and 0 bases from J, with 15 bases between. Germline assignment: CDR1 SGHTA and CDR2 FQGNSA. The CDR3 spans 16 residues.

The V call is TRBV9, the J call TRBJ2-3; 9 nucleotides match TRBD1. There are 15 residues in the CDR3. With 4 bases clipped from V and 2 bases from J, the junction kept 5 bases outside the gene matches. Germline CDR1 reads SGDLS; CDR2 reads YYNGEE. This CDR3 reads CASSLGQGDTDTQYF. CDR3 nucleotide sequence: TGTGCCAGCAGCCTGGGACAGGGTGACACAGATACGCAGTATTTT.

The rearrangement links TRBV13 to TRBJ1-1; no firm D call. This CDR3 comprises 15 residues. Germline lookup yields CDR1 PRHDT and CDR2 FYEKMQ (reference sequence). Trimming shortened V by 1 base and J by 0 bases, and 9 bases separated the two germline ends. The CDR3 loop reads CASSLAGGMNTEAFF. The CDR3 nucleotides are TGTGCCAGCAGCTTAGCCGGCGGGATGAACACTGAAGCTTTCTTT.

The rearrangement uses TRBV13 and TRBJ2-5, with 7 bases aligning to TRBD1. With 8 bases clipped from V and 4 bases from J, the junction kept 7 bases outside the gene matches. The CDR3 contains 13 residues. Per germline, CDR1 PRHDT and CDR2 FYEKMQ (reference sequence). CDR3 bases: TGTGCCAGCCTGGGGGCAGGGGGAGAGACCCAGTACTTC. It encodes CASLGAGGETQYF.

The chain carries TRBV27 and TRBJ1-5; a possible D gene is TRBD1 (6 bases). Trimming stripped 2 bases from V and 2 bases from J, with 13 bases between. This CDR3 is built from 16 residues. The germline V gene encodes CDR1 MNHEY and CDR2 SMNVEV (reference sequence). The CDR3 spells CASSLRTGQGNQPQHF. CDR3 sequence (DNA): TGTGCCAGCAGTTTAAGAACAGGGCAGGGCAATCAGCCCCAGCATTTT.

This chain connects TRBV5-1 to TRBJ2-3; TRBD2 matches 11 bases. Unmatched junction bases numbered 7, after V lost 4 bases and J lost 0 bases. The CDR3 sequence is 17 residues long. In germline, CDR1 is SGHRS, CDR2 YFSETQ. CDR3 residues: CASSQGLAALSTDTQYF. CDR3 DNA: TGCGCCAGCAGCCAGGGACTAGCGGCTTTGAGCACAGATACGCAGTATTTT.

This chain uses TRBV11-3 with TRBJ2-2; 9 bases line up with TRBD1. Germline V gives CDR1 SGHNT, CDR2 YENEEA. CDR3 length: 18 amino acids. V shed 1 base and J 4 bases; nucleotides not matched to a gene: 10. CDR3 in DNA: TGTGCCAGCAGCTTAGGTCGACAGGGGGTTGTGATCACCGGGGAGCTGTTTTTT. Its protein is CASSLGRQGVVITGELFF. Complete variable domain (other parts from reference TRBV11-3 and TRBJ2-2): EAGVVQSPRYKIIEKKQPVAFWCNPISGHNTLYWYLQNLGQGPELLIRYENEEAVDDSQLPKDRFSAERLKGVDSTLKIQPAELGDSAVYLCASSLGRQGVVITGELFFGEGSRLTVL.

The sample holds one count of this clone. The chain combines TRBV7-9 with TRBJ2-2; D is perhaps TRBD1 (6 bases). The CDR3 has 15 amino acids. Trimming pared 5 bases from V and 7 bases from J, leaving 17 bases between. From germline, CDR1 is SEHNR and CDR2 FQNEAQ (reference sequence). CDR3 protein: CASSPKQGLSGELFF. CDR3 in DNA: TGTGCCAGCAGCCCAAAACAGGGTCTCAGCGGGGAGCTGTTTTTT.

The V gene is TRBV6-6, the J gene TRBJ1-1, with a tentative D call TRBD1 (5 bases). Germline CDR1 MNHNY, CDR2 SVGAGI (reference sequence). This CDR3 has 14 amino acids. V was trimmed by 4 bases and J by 1 base, leaving 10 bases between them. CDR3 loop: CASSLTAPNTEAFF. The CDR3 DNA reads TGTGCCAGCAGTTTGACAGCACCGAACACTGAAGCTTTCTTT.

The chain combines TRBV5-1 with TRBJ2-2; D is unclear. Trimming shortened V by 6 bases and J by 0 bases, and 12 bases separated the two germline ends. This CDR3 has 15 amino acids. CDR1 and CDR2 from the germline V gene are SGHRS and YFSETQ. CDR3 sequence reads: CASNRSPANTGELFF. The CDR3 region has the DNA TGCGCCAGCAATCGCTCTCCAGCGAACACCGGGGAGCTGTTTTTT. The entire variable domain, with the rest obtained from reference TRBV5-1 and TRBJ2-2, is as follows: KAGVTQTPRYLIKTRGQQVTLSCSPISGHRSVSWYQQTPGQGLQFLFEYFSETQRNKGNFPGRFSGRQFSNSRSEMNVSTLELGDSALYLCASNRSPANTGELFFGEGSRLTVL.

The V and J genes are TRBV9 and TRBJ2-7, with a possible D match to TRBD2 (6 bases). V was cut by 0 bases and J by 2 bases, with 9 bases left in between. The CDR3 covers 14 residues. The germline V gene has CDR1 SGDLS and CDR2 YYNGEE. CDR3 sequence: CASSVGGGAYEQYF. The CDR3 bases are TGTGCCAGCAGCGTAGGTGGAGGGGCCTACGAGCAGTACTTC.

In this sample, this clone turned up a few times. The chain recombines TRBV3-1 (or the pseudogene TRBV3-2) with TRBJ1-2; tentative D call: TRBD1 (6 bases). The CDR3 consists of 13 residues. The ends were cut back, 4 bases at V and 8 bases at J, with 14 bases in the middle. From germline, CDR1 is LGHDT and CDR2 YNNKEL (reference sequence). CDR3 loop: CASSLQTGWGYTF. The CDR3 nucleotides read TGTGCCAGCAGCCTTCAGACAGGATGGGGCTACACCTTC.

This chain joins TRBV10-1 and TRBJ2-3; 9 positions agree with TRBD2. Germline CDR1 and CDR2: WNHNN and SYGVQD (reference sequence). Germline trimming cut 6 bases from V and 0 bases from J; bases unmatched to any gene: 4. The CDR3 totals 15 residues. CDR3 amino acids: CASSRGGVSTDTQYF. The CDR3 DNA is TGCGCCAGCAGCCGCGGGGGGGTGAGCACAGATACGCAGTATTTT.

V and J are TRBV6-5 and TRBJ1-1; perhaps TRBD1 as D (5 bases). CDR1 and CDR2 (germline): MNHEY, SVGAGI. The CDR3 has 15 amino acids. V was pared by 6 bases and J by 1 base, with 15 bases between. The CDR3 bases are TGTGCCAGCAGGACGATATCAGGGTCGAACACTGAAGCTTTCTTT. This codes for CASRTISGSNTEAFF.

The chain recombines TRBV4-1 with TRBJ2-3; 8 bases align to TRBD2. CDR1 is MGHRA, CDR2 YSYEKL, per germline. The length of the CDR3 is 17 residues. The V and J ends lost 1 base and 2 bases, in that order; junction bases with no gene match: 8. The CDR3 DNA reads TGCGCCAGCAGCCAAGGGTCAGGCGGGGGGCTCACAGATACGCAGTATTTT. This codes for CASSQGSGGGLTDTQYF.

The chain joins TRBV19 to TRBJ1-5, with 11 bases identical to TRBD1. CDR3 length: 19 residues. The germline gives CDR1 LNHDA, CDR2 SQIVND (reference sequence). The ends lost 2 bases at V and 6 bases at J; junction bases unmatched: 15. The CDR3 region has the DNA TGTGCCAGTAGTATACCCCCTCTCGGACAGGGGGCCTTTTTTCAGCCCCAGCATTTT. Protein: CASSIPPLGQGAFFQPQHF. The full variable domain, completed using reference TRBV19 and TRBJ1-5, is DGGITQSPKYLFRKEGQNVTLSCEQNLNHDAMYWYRQDPGQGLRLIYYSQIVNDFQKGDIAEGYSVSREKKESFPLTVTSAQKNPTAFYLCASSIPPLGQGAFFQPQHFGDGTRLSIL.

This chain joins TRBV3-1 (or the pseudogene TRBV3-2) and TRBJ1-2, with 9 bases lining up with TRBD1. Germline CDR1 is LGHDT and CDR2 is YNNKEL (reference sequence). The CDR3 is made up of 16 amino acids. The junction had 11 bases not matched to a gene; V was cut back by 4 bases and J by 5 bases. As DNA, the CDR3 is TGTGCCAGCAGCCGCGGGACAGGGCAGCCTCTTTATGGCTACACCTTC. Translation gives CASSRGTGQPLYGYTF.

This clone showed up just a few times. The rearrangement links TRBV7-9 to TRBJ1-4, with D hard to call. Germline-derived CDR1 and CDR2 are SEHNR and FQNEAQ (reference sequence). CDR3 length: 13 residues. The V end was cut by 5 bases, the J end by 8 bases, with 12 bases between. The CDR3 spells CASSATAREKLFF. The DNA of the CDR3 is TGTGCCAGCAGCGCGACGGCTAGGGAAAAACTGTTTTTT.

The chain carries TRBV27 and TRBJ2-5; no clear D gene. CDR3 length: 12 amino acids. The germline CDR1 and CDR2 sequences are MNHEY and SMNVEV (reference sequence). Trimming stripped 5 bases from V and 5 bases from J, with 9 bases between. In DNA, the CDR3 is TGTGCCAGCAGTGCCGGCAGGGAGACCCAGTACTTC. Translated, it gives CASSAGRETQYF.

The chain couples TRBV10-1 to TRBJ2-4; 7 nucleotides match TRBD1. The V gene end was trimmed by 2 bases and the J gene end by 3 bases; junction bases not matched to a gene: 1. CDR3 length: 14 residues. Germline values: CDR1 WNHNN, CDR2 SYGVQD (reference sequence). The CDR3 reads CASSEDRVKNIQYF. CDR3 in DNA: TGCGCCAGCAGTGAGGACAGGGTCAAAAACATTCAGTACTTC.

The gene calls are TRBV5-4 and TRBJ1-4; D not resolved. The CDR3 covers 14 residues. The germline CDR1 and CDR2 sequences are SGHNT and YYREEE (reference sequence). The V end lost 0 bases, the J end lost 7 bases, and 10 bases lay between the germline ends. CDR3 nucleotide sequence: TGTGCCAGCAGCTTGGGGAGGGAAAGTGAAAAACTGTTTTTT. Translating gives CASSLGRESEKLFF. The full variable domain, its missing parts supplied by reference TRBV5-4 and TRBJ1-4, is ETGVTQSPTHLIKTRGQQVTLRCSSQSGHNTVSWYQQALGQGPQFIFQYYREEENGRGNFPPRFSGLQFPNYSSELNVNALELDDSALYLCASSLGRESEKLFFGSGTQLSVL.